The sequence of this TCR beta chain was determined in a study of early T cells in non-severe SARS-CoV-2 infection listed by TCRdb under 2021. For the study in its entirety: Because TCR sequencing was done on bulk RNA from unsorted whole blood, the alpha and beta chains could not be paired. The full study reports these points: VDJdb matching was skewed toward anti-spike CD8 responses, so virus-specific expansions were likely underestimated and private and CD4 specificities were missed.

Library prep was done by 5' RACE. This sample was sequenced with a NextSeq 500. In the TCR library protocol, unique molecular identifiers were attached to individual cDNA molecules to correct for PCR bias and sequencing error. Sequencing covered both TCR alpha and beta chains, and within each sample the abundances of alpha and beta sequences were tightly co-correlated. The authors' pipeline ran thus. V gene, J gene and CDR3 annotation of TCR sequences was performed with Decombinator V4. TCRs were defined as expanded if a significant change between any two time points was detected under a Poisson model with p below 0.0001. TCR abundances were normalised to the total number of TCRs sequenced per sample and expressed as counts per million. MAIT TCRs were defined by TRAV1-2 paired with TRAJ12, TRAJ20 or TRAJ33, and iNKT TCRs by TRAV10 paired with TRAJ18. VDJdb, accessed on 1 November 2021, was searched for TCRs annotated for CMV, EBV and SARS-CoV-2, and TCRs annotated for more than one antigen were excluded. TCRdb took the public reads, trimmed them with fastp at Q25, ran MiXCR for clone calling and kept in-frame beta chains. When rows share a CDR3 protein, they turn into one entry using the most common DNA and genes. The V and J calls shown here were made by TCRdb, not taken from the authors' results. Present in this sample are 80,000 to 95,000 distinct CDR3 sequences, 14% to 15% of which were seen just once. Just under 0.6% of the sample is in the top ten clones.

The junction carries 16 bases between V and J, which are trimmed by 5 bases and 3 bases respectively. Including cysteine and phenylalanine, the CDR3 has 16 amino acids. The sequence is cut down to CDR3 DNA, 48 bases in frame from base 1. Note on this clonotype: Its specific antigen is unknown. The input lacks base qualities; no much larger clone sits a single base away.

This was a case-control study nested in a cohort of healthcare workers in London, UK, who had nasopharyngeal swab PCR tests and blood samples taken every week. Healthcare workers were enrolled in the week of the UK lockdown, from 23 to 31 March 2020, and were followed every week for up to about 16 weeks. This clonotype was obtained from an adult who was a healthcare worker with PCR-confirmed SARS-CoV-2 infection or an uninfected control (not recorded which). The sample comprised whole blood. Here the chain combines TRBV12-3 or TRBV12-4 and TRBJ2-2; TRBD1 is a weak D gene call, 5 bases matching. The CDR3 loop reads CASSPGHGAHTGELFF. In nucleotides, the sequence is TGTGCCAGCAGTCCAGGACACGGAGCCCACACCGGGGAGCTGTTTTTT.